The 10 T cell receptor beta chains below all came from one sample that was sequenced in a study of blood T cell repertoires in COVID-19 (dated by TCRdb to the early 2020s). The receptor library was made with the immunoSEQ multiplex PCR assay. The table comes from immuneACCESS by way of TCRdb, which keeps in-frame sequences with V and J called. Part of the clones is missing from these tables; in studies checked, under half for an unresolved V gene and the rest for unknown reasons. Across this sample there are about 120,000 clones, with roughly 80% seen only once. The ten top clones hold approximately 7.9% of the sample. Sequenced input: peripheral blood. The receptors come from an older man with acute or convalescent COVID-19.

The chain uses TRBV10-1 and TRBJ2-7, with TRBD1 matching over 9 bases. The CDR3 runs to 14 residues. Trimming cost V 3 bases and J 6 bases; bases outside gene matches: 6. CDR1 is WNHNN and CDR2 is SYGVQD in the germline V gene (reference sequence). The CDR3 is CASSDSTGGVEQYF. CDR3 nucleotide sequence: TGCGCCAGCAGTGATTCTACAGGGGGCGTCGAGCAGTACTTC.

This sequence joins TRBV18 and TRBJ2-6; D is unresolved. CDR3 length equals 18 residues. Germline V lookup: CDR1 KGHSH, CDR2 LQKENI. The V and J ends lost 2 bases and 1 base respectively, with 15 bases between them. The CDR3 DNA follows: TGTGCCAGCTCACCATCCGCAGGTACAATATCTGGGGCCAACGTCCTGACTTTC. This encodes CASSPSAGTISGANVLTF.

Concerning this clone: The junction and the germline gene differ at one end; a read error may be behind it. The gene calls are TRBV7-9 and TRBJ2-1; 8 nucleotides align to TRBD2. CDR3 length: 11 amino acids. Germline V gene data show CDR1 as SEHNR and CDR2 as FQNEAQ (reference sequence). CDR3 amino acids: CASSSVAGSLF. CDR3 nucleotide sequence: TGTGCCAGCAGCTCGGTAGCGGGATCGCTCTTC.

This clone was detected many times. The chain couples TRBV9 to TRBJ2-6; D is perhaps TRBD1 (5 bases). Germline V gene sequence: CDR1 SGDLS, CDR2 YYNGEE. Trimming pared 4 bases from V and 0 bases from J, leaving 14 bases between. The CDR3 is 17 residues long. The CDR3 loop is CASSSQVWLSGANVLTF. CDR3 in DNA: TGTGCCAGCAGCTCACAGGTTTGGCTCTCTGGGGCCAACGTCCTGACTTTC.

The CDR3 region is CAISESLAGVNNEQFF. CDR3 coding DNA: TGTGCCATCAGTGAGTCATTAGCGGGGGTAAACAATGAGCAGTTCTTC. This sequence joins TRBV10-3 and TRBJ2-1; 9 bases fit TRBD2. The CDR3 contains 16 residues. The germline CDR1 and CDR2 sequences are ENHRY and SYGVKD. V lost 0 bases and J lost 5; bases outside the gene matches: 5.

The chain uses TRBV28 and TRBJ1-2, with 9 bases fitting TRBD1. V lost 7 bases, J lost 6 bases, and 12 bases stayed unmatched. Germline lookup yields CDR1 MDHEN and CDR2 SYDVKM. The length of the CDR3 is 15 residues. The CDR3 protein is CASKRGGGQGNGYTF. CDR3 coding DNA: TGTGCCAGCAAAAGGGGAGGTGGACAGGGGAATGGCTACACCTTC.

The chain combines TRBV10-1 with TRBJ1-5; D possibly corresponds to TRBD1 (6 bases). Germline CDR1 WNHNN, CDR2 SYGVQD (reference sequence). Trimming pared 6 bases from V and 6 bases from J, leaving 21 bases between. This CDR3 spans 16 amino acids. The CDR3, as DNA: TGCGCCAGCAGACATGGGTGGGGGCAGGGCATTCAGCCCCAGCATTTT. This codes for CASRHGWGQGIQPQHF.

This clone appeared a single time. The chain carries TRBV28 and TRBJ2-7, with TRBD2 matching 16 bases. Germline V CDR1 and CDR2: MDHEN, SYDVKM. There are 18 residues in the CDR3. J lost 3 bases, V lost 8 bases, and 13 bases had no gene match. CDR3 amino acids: CASYPPGLAGGQDYEQYF. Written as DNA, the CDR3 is TGTGCCAGCTACCCGCCGGGACTAGCGGGAGGGCAAGACTACGAGCAGTACTTC.

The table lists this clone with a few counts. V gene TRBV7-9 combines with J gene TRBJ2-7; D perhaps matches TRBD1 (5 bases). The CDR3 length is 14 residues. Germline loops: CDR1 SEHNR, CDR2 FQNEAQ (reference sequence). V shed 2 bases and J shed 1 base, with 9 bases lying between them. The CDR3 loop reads CASSLWGQSYEQYF. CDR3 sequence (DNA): TGTGCCAGCAGCTTATGGGGCCAGTCCTACGAGCAGTACTTC.

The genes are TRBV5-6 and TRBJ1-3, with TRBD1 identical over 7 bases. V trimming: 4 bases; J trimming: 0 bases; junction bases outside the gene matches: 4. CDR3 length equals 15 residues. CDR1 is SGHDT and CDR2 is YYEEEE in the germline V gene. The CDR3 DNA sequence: TGTGCCAGCAGCAGGGACAGTTTCTCTGGAAACACCATATATTTT. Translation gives CASSRDSFSGNTIYF.